This T cell receptor (beta chain) was identified in a study of blood T cell repertoires in COVID-19. About the study: Material from acute and convalescent COVID-19 was sourced from the United States, Italy and Spain. Nucleic acid was either cDNA or gDNA, and it came from T cells, B-cell-depleted T cells, or PBMCs.

With 6 bases clipped from V and 1 base from J, the junction kept 0 bases outside the gene matches. The CDR3 has 16 amino acids. Looked up from germline, CDR1 is MNHEY and CDR2 is SMNVEV (reference sequence). A remark on this clone: Other DNA sequences in the same sample also yield this CDR3.

Authors' analysis steps: Amplification of reference gene primers provided the estimated nucleated cell counts. Using immunoSEQ multiplex PCR, the repertoire was profiled, and TCRdb retains in-frame clones only, with some absent. For V, J and clone size, that table is used; D and trimming come from the DNA. This sample has under 250,000 clones, with 80% to 85% found just once. The chain recombines TRBV27 with TRBJ2-2; 15 bases are a match to TRBD2. The sequenced sample consisted of peripheral blood. This clonotype was obtained from a woman in her fifties or sixties who had recovered from COVID-19. CDR3: CASRGLAGGNTGELFF. The CDR3 DNA sequence: TGTGCCAGCAGGGGACTAGCGGGGGGGAACACCGGGGAGCTGTTTTTT.